This T cell receptor (beta chain) was recorded in a study of blood T cell repertoires in COVID-19. Sequencing was performed with immunoSEQ multiplex PCR; in TCRdb, only in-frame clones are kept and a portion is missing. The repertoire includes some 330,000 clones, roughly 86% of them detected once, and around 2% sits in the top ten. The CDR3 totals 17 residues. V trimming: 5 bases; J trimming: 5 bases; junction bases outside the gene matches: 7. CDR1 is KGHDR and CDR2 is SFDVKD in the germline V gene. Sequencing used PBMCs or T cells enriched from blood (not recorded which). The chain has TRBV24-1 and TRBJ2-2; TRBD2 matches at 13 bases. The TCR comes from a man in his forties or fifties in a cohort exposed to, infected with or recovered from COVID-19 (not recorded which). The CDR3 loop is CATSAQTSGRWTGELFF. CDR3 DNA sequence: TGTGCCACCAGTGCCCAGACTAGCGGGAGGTGGACCGGGGAGCTGTTTTTT.